This is a list of T cell receptor beta chains from one sample in a study of T cell responses to AZD1222 COVID-19 vaccine. Produced via immunoSEQ multiplex PCR; TCRdb's table is partial and in-frame only. Of roughly 130,000 clones in the sample, about nine tenths are singletons; the top ten hold 15% to 20%. The material was peripheral blood, obtained on day 0 of MenACWY control vaccination. These receptors all stem from an adult in good health. Both conserved end residues are part of each CDR3. Fields, in order: CDR3 protein, CDR3 DNA, clone size, D gene, V gene, J gene. The D gene is left open where the match is weak. The size field is filled for only some rows; it gives once, few, many or a size class.

CDR3: CASSVDPSGSMREQFF
DNA: TGCGCCAGCAGCGTCGACCCTAGCGGGAGTATGCGTGAGCAGTTCTTC
size: NA
D: TRBD2
V: TRBV5-1
J: TRBJ2-1

CDR3: CASSPTGGETQYF
DNA: TGTGCCAGCTCGCCTACAGGGGGAGAGACCCAGTACTTC
size: NA
D: TRBD1
V: TRBV18
J: TRBJ2-5

CDR3: CASRNRDRDDYF
DNA: TGTGCCAGCAGAAACCGGGACAGGGACGACTACTTC
size: NA
D: TRBD1
V: TRBV6-5
J: TRBJ2-7

CDR3: CASSYQTGGPSYEQYF
DNA: TGTGCCAGCAGCTATCAGACAGGGGGCCCCTCCTACGAGCAGTACTTC
size: once
D: TRBD1
V: TRBV7-9
J: TRBJ2-7

CDR3: CASSFRGLGELFF
DNA: TGTGCCAGCAGCTTTAGGGGGCTCGGGGAGCTGTTTTTT
size: NA
D: TRBD1
V: TRBV5-6
J: TRBJ2-2

CDR3: CATSDRQYNEQFF
DNA: TGTGCCACCAGTGATCGCCAGTACAATGAGCAGTTCTTC
size: NA
D: NA
V: TRBV24-1
J: TRBJ2-1

CDR3: CASSLYFTDTQYF
DNA: TGTGCCAGCAGCTTATACTTCACAGATACGCAGTATTTT
size: NA
D: NA
V: TRBV7-3
J: TRBJ2-3

CDR3: CASSQSSGRPADTQYF
DNA: TGTGCCAGCAGCCAGAGCAGCGGGAGGCCCGCAGATACGCAGTATTTT
size: NA
D: TRBD2
V: TRBV3-1/TRBV3-2
J: TRBJ2-3

CDR3: CASSSGLAGYSGELFF
DNA: TGTGCCAGCAGTTCCGGCCTAGCGGGATATTCCGGGGAGCTGTTTTTT
size: few
D: TRBD2
V: TRBV6-5
J: TRBJ2-2

CDR3: CASSFEGNYGYTF
DNA: TGTGCCAGCAGTTTCGAGGGAAACTATGGCTACACCTTC
size: NA
D: NA
V: TRBV27
J: TRBJ1-2

CDR3: CASSPPAGQGSTDTQYF
DNA: TGTGCCAGCTCACCACCGGCGGGACAGGGGTCCACAGATACGCAGTATTTT
size: NA
D: TRBD1
V: TRBV18
J: TRBJ2-3

CDR3: CASLGWEETQYF
DNA: TGTGCCAGCCTGGGGTGGGAAGAGACCCAGTACTTC
size: NA
D: NA
V: TRBV7-8
J: TRBJ2-5

CDR3: CASRLAHSGNTIYF
DNA: TGTGCCAGTAGGTTGGCCCACTCTGGAAACACCATATATTTT
size: NA
D: NA
V: TRBV19
J: TRBJ1-3

CDR3: CASSYAYPDGYYEQYF
DNA: TGTGCCAGCAGTTACGCCTACCCGGACGGATACTACGAGCAGTACTTC
size: NA
D: NA
V: TRBV6-5
J: TRBJ2-7

CDR3: CASSAGKGAGSTEAFF
DNA: TGTGCCAGTAGTGCGGGAAAAGGGGCGGGGAGCACTGAAGCTTTCTTT
size: NA
D: NA
V: TRBV19
J: TRBJ1-1

CDR3: CASGLQEKLFF
DNA: TGCGCCAGCGGATTGCAGGAAAAACTGTTTTTT
size: NA
D: NA
V: TRBV10-1
J: TRBJ1-4

CDR3: CASSQAPGLAGGYEQYF
DNA: TGTGCCAGCAGCCAAGCCCCGGGACTAGCGGGAGGGTACGAGCAGTACTTC
size: NA
D: TRBD2
V: TRBV14
J: TRBJ2-7

CDR3: CAWSSSYEQYF
DNA: TGTGCCTGGAGTAGTTCCTACGAGCAGTACTTC
size: few
D: NA
V: TRBV30
J: TRBJ2-7

CDR3: CASRADRTLTYEQYF
DNA: TGTGCCAGCAGGGCCGACAGGACACTAACCTACGAGCAGTACTTC
size: NA
D: NA
V: TRBV6-5
J: TRBJ2-7

CDR3: CASRSTGSQPQHF
DNA: TGTGCCAGCAGGAGTACAGGGTCTCAGCCCCAGCATTTT
size: NA
D: NA
V: TRBV28
J: TRBJ1-5

CDR3: CASSWSSGNEQFF
DNA: TGCGCCAGCAGCTGGAGTAGCGGAAATGAGCAGTTCTTC
size: NA
D: NA
V: TRBV5-1
J: TRBJ2-1

CDR3: CASSEYYEQYF
DNA: TGTGCCAGCAGTGAATACTACGAGCAGTACTTC
size: NA
D: NA
V: TRBV6-1
J: TRBJ2-7

CDR3: CASNLRGQGASGYTF
DNA: TGTGCCAGTAACCTCAGGGGGCAGGGGGCAAGCGGCTACACCTTC
size: NA
D: TRBD1
V: TRBV19
J: TRBJ1-2

CDR3: CASRTTGTHIQYF
DNA: TGTGCCAGCAGGACGACAGGGACCCACATTCAGTACTTC
size: NA
D: TRBD1
V: TRBV6-5
J: TRBJ2-4

CDR3: CSVHGTVYNEQFF
DNA: TGCAGCGTTCATGGGACAGTGTACAATGAGCAGTTCTTC
size: NA
D: TRBD1
V: TRBV29-1
J: TRBJ2-1

CDR3: CAFSRDRVNQPQHF
DNA: TGTGCCTTCTCCCGGGACAGGGTAAATCAGCCCCAGCATTTT
size: NA
D: TRBD1
V: TRBV30
J: TRBJ1-5

CDR3: CASSLAGPGANTGELFF
DNA: TGCGCCAGCAGCTTGGCGGGCCCAGGGGCGAACACCGGGGAGCTGTTTTTT
size: NA
D: NA
V: TRBV5-1
J: TRBJ2-2

CDR3: CASSDRRPKAGQRTDTQYF
DNA: TGCGCCAGTAGCGACCGAAGACCCAAAGCCGGACAGAGGACAGATACGCAGTATTTT
size: NA
D: NA
V: TRBV10-1
J: TRBJ2-3

CDR3: CASSVYPLGGRGNTGELFF
DNA: TGTGCCAGCAGCGTATACCCGTTAGGGGGCAGGGGAAACACCGGGGAGCTGTTTTTT
size: once
D: TRBD1
V: TRBV9
J: TRBJ2-2

CDR3: CASSEWPSGGSDTQYF
DNA: TGCGCCAGCAGTGAGTGGCCTAGCGGGGGTTCAGATACGCAGTATTTT
size: NA
D: TRBD2
V: TRBV10-1
J: TRBJ2-3